This entry lists 28 T cell receptor beta chains sequenced from one sample in a study of blood T cell repertoires in COVID-19. Libraries were prepared by immunoSEQ multiplex PCR; TCRdb keeps only in-frame clonotypes and omits some of them. The sample shows some 300,000 clones, under 90% of them seen only once. The sample was PBMCs or T cells enriched from blood (not recorded which). The receptors were gathered from a woman in her 50s who had been exposed to COVID-19.

This clone was observed once. The gene calls are TRBV5-1 and TRBJ2-2, with 7 bases identical to TRBD2. CDR3 length: 15 residues. The V gene end was trimmed by 2 bases and the J gene end by 2 bases; junction bases not matched to a gene: 3. Germline loops: CDR1 SGHRS, CDR2 YFSETQ. Here the CDR3 reads CASSFERGNTGELFF. CDR3 bases: TGCGCCAGCAGCTTCGAGCGGGGTAACACCGGGGAGCTGTTTTTT.

The chain is built from TRBV28 and TRBJ1-3; 7 nucleotides align to TRBD1. CDR3 length: 17 residues. V lost 5 bases to trimming and J lost 0 bases; unmatched junction nucleotides: 10. Germline V gene lookup returns CDR1 MDHEN and CDR2 SYDVKM. The CDR3 spells CASSLPQGTNSGNTIYF. CDR3 DNA sequence: TGTGCCAGCAGTCTCCCACAGGGGACCAACTCTGGAAACACCATATATTTT.

The CDR3 is CASSQGTDPYEQYF. DNA for the CDR3: TGTGCCAGCAGCCAAGGGACTGATCCCTACGAGCAGTACTTC. The V call is TRBV3-1 (or the pseudogene TRBV3-2), the J call TRBJ2-7; D is perhaps TRBD2 (5 bases). Germline V gene lookup returns CDR1 LGHDT and CDR2 YNNKEL (reference sequence). The CDR3 loop spans 14 amino acids. The V and J ends lost 1 base and 2 bases respectively, with 9 bases between them.

The chain is built from TRBV27 and TRBJ2-7; TRBD2 might be the D (6 bases). The V end lost 5 bases, the J end lost 4 bases, and 21 bases lay between the germline ends. Germline CDR1 is MNHEY and CDR2 is SMNVEV (reference sequence). This CDR3 has 16 amino acids. The CDR3 protein is CASSTERLVPRYEQYF. The CDR3 nucleotides are TGTGCCAGCAGTACCGAAAGACTAGTACCGCGGTACGAGCAGTACTTC.

V gene TRBV6-6 combines with J gene TRBJ1-3, with TRBD1 identical over 8 bases. Losses at the gene ends were 6 bases for V and 1 base for J; bases not matched to a gene: 14. The CDR3 has 18 residues. Germline CDR1 is MNHNY and CDR2 is SVGAGI (reference sequence). CDR3 DNA sequence: TGTGCCAGCAGGCGAAATTCGGGACAGGCCAGTTCTGGAAACACCATATATTTT. Translation gives CASRRNSGQASSGNTIYF.

The chain has TRBV4-1 and TRBJ1-4; D is ambiguous. The CDR3 has 15 amino acids. Germline values: CDR1 MGHRA, CDR2 YSYEKL. The V and J ends lost 1 base and 0 bases respectively, with 6 bases between them. The CDR3, as DNA: TGCGCCAGCAGCCAAGCATCGGCAACTAATGAAAAACTGTTTTTT. Its translation: CASSQASATNEKLFF.

The CDR3 spells CASSAGRTNTEAFF. In DNA form, the CDR3 reads TGTGCCAGCAGCGCGGGACGCACGAACACTGAAGCTTTCTTT. The gene calls are TRBV2 and TRBJ1-1, with a weak D call TRBD1 (5 bases). The CDR3 is made up of 14 amino acids. CDR1 and CDR2 from the germline V gene are SNHLY and FYNNEI. V lost 6 bases and J 1 base, leaving 12 bases between the germline ends. The full variable domain, rest sourced from reference TRBV2 and TRBJ1-1, is EPEVTQTPSHQVTQMGQEVILRCVPISNHLYFYWYRQILGQKVEFLVSFYNNEISEKSEIFDDQFSVERPDGSNFTLKIRSTKLEDSAMYFCASSAGRTNTEAFFGQGTRLTVV.

In DNA form, the CDR3 reads TGTGCAAGTCGCAAACTTACAGGGGTGGAGACCCAGTACTTC. Amino acids: CASRKLTGVETQYF. V usage is TRBV12-2 and J usage is TRBJ2-5; the table names TRBD1, a call not compared with the DNA. TRBV12-2 is designated a pseudogene. The CDR3 loop spans 14 amino acids.

This rearrangement joins TRBV7-9 to TRBJ2-7; the D is unclear. The CDR3 runs to 13 residues. V lost 5 bases to trimming and J lost 5 bases, with 13 bases between them. CDR1 and CDR2 from the germline V gene are SEHNR and FQNEAQ (reference sequence). The CDR3 coding sequence is TGTGCCAGCAGCCCCCGAGATCCCAACGAGCAGTACTTC. The encoded protein is CASSPRDPNEQYF.

The chain couples TRBV6-5 to TRBJ1-4; 7 bases are a match to TRBD1. CDR3 length equals 15 residues. J was trimmed by 4 bases and V by 6 bases; bases with no gene match: 8. Germline V CDR1 and CDR2: MNHEY, SVGAGI. As DNA, the CDR3 is TGTGCCAGCAGGGCGGGAGGGGGCAGTAATGAAAAACTGTTTTTT. Translated, it gives CASRAGGGSNEKLFF.

In DNA, the CDR3 is TGCGCCAGCACCCCTCAGGGACAGTCCAATCAGCCCCAGCATTTT. It codes for CASTPQGQSNQPQHF. J is TRBJ1-5 and V is TRBV10-2; 7 bases map to TRBD1. CDR3 length: 15 residues. CDR1 and CDR2 (germline): WSHSY, SAAADI. J lost 3 bases, V lost 7 bases, and 9 bases had no gene match.

The chain joins TRBV27 to TRBJ1-5, with 7 bases matching TRBD1. J lost 3 bases, V lost 8 bases, and 10 bases had no gene match. CDR3 length: 15 amino acids. Germline-derived CDR1 and CDR2 are MNHEY and SMNVEV (reference sequence). The CDR3 region has the DNA TGTGCCAGCTCCGATCTTGGACAGGCCAATCAGCCCCAGCATTTT. Translated: CASSDLGQANQPQHF.

V gene TRBV18 combines with J gene TRBJ1-5, with no clear D. V was pared by 3 bases and J by 2 bases, with 14 bases between. The CDR3 length is 16 residues. CDR1 and CDR2 from the germline V gene are KGHSH and LQKENI. In DNA form, the CDR3 reads TGTGCCAGCTCACCGTCGCTTCCCCGAGGCAATCAGCCCCAGCATTTT. Translated: CASSPSLPRGNQPQHF.

The rearrangement links TRBV18 to TRBJ1-5, with 9 positions matching TRBD1. The V gene end was trimmed by 3 bases and the J gene end by 7 bases; junction bases not matched to a gene: 4. The CDR3 loop spans 14 amino acids. Germline CDR1 is KGHSH and CDR2 is LQKENI. CDR3 nucleotide sequence: TGTGCCAGCTCACCCACAGGGGGCGGGCAGCCCCAGCATTTT. Its protein is CASSPTGGGQPQHF.

The chain combines TRBV7-2 with TRBJ1-3, with TRBD1 as a possible D gene (5 bases). The CDR3 extends over 14 amino acids. V shed 5 bases and J shed 4 bases, with 12 bases lying between them. The germline gives CDR1 SGHTA, CDR2 FQGNSA. In DNA, the CDR3 is TGTGCCAGCAGCCCCGGGGGGTCCGGAAACACCATATATTTT. Its protein product is CASSPGGSGNTIYF.

This clone was detected once. The chain recombines TRBV5-1 with TRBJ1-3; no reliable D call. The CDR3 has 16 amino acids. CDR1 and CDR2 from the germline V gene are SGHRS and YFSETQ. Trimming cost V 4 bases and J 0 bases, with 14 bases left between them. Written as DNA, the CDR3 is TGCGCCAGCAGCATCGACACCTTTTCCTCTGGAAACACCATATATTTT. Translation gives CASSIDTFSSGNTIYF.

V usage is TRBV5-1 and J usage is TRBJ2-2, with 7 bases that match TRBD2. The V gene end was trimmed by 0 bases and the J gene end by 3 bases; junction bases not matched to a gene: 2. Germline CDR1 is SGHRS and CDR2 is YFSETQ. The CDR3 totals 15 residues. The CDR3 spells CASSLGSGDTGELFF. DNA for the CDR3: TGCGCCAGCAGCTTGGGAAGCGGGGACACCGGGGAGCTGTTTTTT.

This clone was seen only once. This chain connects TRBV14 to TRBJ2-3, with a tentative D call TRBD1 (6 bases). CDR1 SGHDN and CDR2 FVKESK come from the germline V gene. The CDR3 length is 15 residues. Trimming took off 4 bases at V and 3 bases at J, with 14 bases between the two ends. In DNA form, the CDR3 reads TGTGCCAGCAGCCGACAAGGGGGTTGGACAGATACGCAGTATTTT. It yields the protein CASSRQGGWTDTQYF. Using reference TRBV14 and TRBJ2-3 for the parts outside the CDR3, the full variable domain is EAGVTQFPSHSVIEKGQTVTLRCDPISGHDNLYWYRRVMGKEIKFLLHFVKESKQDESGMPNNRFLAERTGGTYSTLKVQPAELEDSGVYFCASSRQGGWTDTQYFGPGTRLTVL.

The chain combines TRBV29-1 with TRBJ1-2; D is undetermined. Germline assignment: CDR1 SQVTM and CDR2 ANQGSEA. The V end lost 0 bases, the J end lost 4 bases, and 12 bases lay between the germline ends. This CDR3 is built from 14 residues. The CDR3 protein is CSVEEVAGSYGYTF. CDR3 coding DNA: TGCAGCGTTGAAGAGGTTGCAGGCTCCTATGGCTACACCTTC.

The J gene is TRBJ2-2, the V gene TRBV9, with D perhaps matching TRBD2 (5 bases). V gave up 4 bases and J gave up 6 bases, with 16 bases separating them. The CDR3 runs to 15 residues. The V gene's germline CDR1 is SGDLS and CDR2 YYNGEE. CDR3 region: CASSSMEVAPGELFF. CDR3 sequence (DNA): TGTGCCAGCAGCTCCATGGAGGTAGCGCCCGGGGAGCTGTTTTTT.

The CDR3, as DNA: TGTGCCACCAGCAGAGGGGAGGGTTATGGCTACACCTTC. Its protein product is CATSRGEGYGYTF. The rearrangement links TRBV15 to TRBJ1-2; no reliable D call. V was clipped by 1 base and J by 5 bases, with 8 bases between them. This CDR3 contains 13 residues. Germline V CDR1 and CDR2: LNHNV, YYDKDF (reference sequence). Complete variable domain (other parts from reference TRBV15 and TRBJ1-2): DAMVIQNPRYQVTQFGKPVTLSCSQTLNHNVMYWYQQKSSQAPKLLFHYYDKDFNNEADTPDNFQSRRPNTSFCFLDIRSPGLGDTAMYLCATSRGEGYGYTFGSGTRLTVV.

The chain carries TRBV27 and TRBJ2-6, with D uncertain. V lost 6 bases and J 14 bases, leaving 20 bases between the germline ends. The germline CDR1 and CDR2 sequences are MNHEY and SMNVEV (reference sequence). This CDR3 is built from 14 residues. The CDR3 spells CASSPTRPPSILTF. In nucleotides, the CDR3 is TGTGCCAGCAGCCCCACGAGGCCCCCGTCAATCCTGACTTTC.

V and J are TRBV5-6 and TRBJ2-7, with 8 bases aligning to TRBD2. V shed 5 bases, J shed 0 bases, and the junction held 10 bases outside the gene matches. The germline V gene encodes CDR1 SGHDT and CDR2 YYEEEE. The CDR3 has 16 amino acids. This CDR3 reads CASSPPGTRGSYEQYF. The CDR3 DNA reads TGTGCCAGCAGTCCTCCCGGGACTAGGGGCTCCTACGAGCAGTACTTC.

V and J are TRBV28 and TRBJ1-2, with 11 bases lining up with TRBD1. J was trimmed by 8 bases and V by 6 bases; bases with no gene match: 17. The CDR3 has 17 residues. Germline V gives CDR1 MDHEN, CDR2 SYDVKM. The CDR3 protein is CASRIPGQGVFGKGYTF. The CDR3 region has the DNA TGTGCCAGCAGAATTCCGGGACAGGGGGTTTTTGGGAAGGGCTACACCTTC.

The rearrangement joins TRBV6-5 to TRBJ2-7; the match to TRBD2 covers 14 bases. The CDR3 loop spans 15 amino acids. Germline CDR1 reads MNHEY; CDR2 reads SVGAGI. The V segment lost 6 bases and the J segment 3 bases; nucleotides outside the gene matches: 4. The CDR3: CASRRLAGGYYEQYF. The CDR3 DNA follows: TGTGCCAGCAGAAGACTAGCGGGGGGGTACTACGAGCAGTACTTC.

The chain is built from TRBV28 and TRBJ1-6; no definite D call. The V end was cut by 5 bases, the J end by 10 bases, with 12 bases between. This CDR3 region has 13 residues. In germline, CDR1 is MDHEN, CDR2 SYDVKM. CDR3 sequence: CASSPGLGSPLHF. CDR3 sequence (DNA): TGTGCCAGCAGTCCGGGGTTGGGGTCACCCCTCCACTTT.

The chain recombines TRBV13 with TRBJ2-3; 9 nucleotides line up with TRBD2. This CDR3 region has 17 residues. Germline CDR1 reads PRHDT; CDR2 reads FYEKMQ (reference sequence). V was pared by 4 bases and J by 4 bases, with 12 bases of the junction left unmatched. This CDR3 is CASSYGLAGGRADTQYF. The CDR3 region has the DNA TGTGCCAGCAGCTACGGACTCGCGGGGGGGCGCGCAGATACGCAGTATTTT.

This sequence joins TRBV5-1 and TRBJ1-1; unclear D gene. V was shortened by 4 bases and J by 10 bases, with 17 bases between the two germline ends. Germline V CDR1 and CDR2: SGHRS, YFSETQ. The CDR3 is 13 amino acids. This CDR3 is CASSASSGVGAFF. The CDR3 nucleotides read TGCGCCAGCAGCGCCTCCAGTGGAGTTGGAGCTTTCTTT.